A selection of T cell receptor beta chains follows, all from one sample in a study of T cell responses to AZD1222 COVID-19 vaccine. Sequencing was performed with immunoSEQ multiplex PCR; in TCRdb, only in-frame clones are kept and a portion is missing. The sample consists of about 180,000 clones, roughly 92% of them appearing once. Sequencing was performed on peripheral blood, taken on day 0 of AZD1222 vaccination. The receptors here all came from an adult in good health. Each CDR3 is given with its conserved first and last residue. The order of the fields is V gene, J gene, D gene, CDR3 DNA, CDR3 protein. The D gene is left open where the match is weak.

v_gene: TRBV3-1/TRBV3-2; j_gene: TRBJ1-1; d_gene: TRBD1; CDR3nt: TGTGCCAGCAGCCTGGGGACAGGGAATGAAGCTTTCTTT; CDR3aa: CASSLGTGNEAFF
v_gene: TRBV4-2; j_gene: TRBJ1-2; d_gene: .; CDR3nt: TGTGCCAGCACCTTAGGGGCAGACTATGGCTACACCTTC; CDR3aa: CASTLGADYGYTF
v_gene: TRBV6-5; j_gene: TRBJ1-1; d_gene: .; CDR3nt: TGTGCCAGCAGTCCGAGGGGCTACACTGAAGCTTTCTTT; CDR3aa: CASSPRGYTEAFF
v_gene: TRBV6-5; j_gene: TRBJ1-3; d_gene: .; CDR3nt: TGTGCCAGCAGGAGCTCTGGAAACACCATATATTTT; CDR3aa: CASRSSGNTIYF
v_gene: TRBV2; j_gene: TRBJ1-2; d_gene: TRBD1; CDR3nt: TGTGCCAGCAGTGCGTTCTTTCCGGGACAGGGGGTGGTTGGCTACACCTTC; CDR3aa: CASSAFFPGQGVVGYTF
v_gene: TRBV6-4; j_gene: TRBJ2-3; d_gene: .; CDR3nt: TGTGCCAGCAGTGAGGGGGAGGATACGCAGTATTTT; CDR3aa: CASSEGEDTQYF
v_gene: TRBV19; j_gene: TRBJ1-5; d_gene: .; CDR3nt: TGTGCCAGTAGTCCGGGGGGTGGCAAGCAGCCCCAGCATTTT; CDR3aa: CASSPGGGKQPQHF
v_gene: TRBV29-1; j_gene: TRBJ2-5; d_gene: TRBD2; CDR3nt: TGCAGCGTTATGACTAGCAGAGGCCAAGAGACCCAGTACTTC; CDR3aa: CSVMTSRGQETQYF
v_gene: TRBV24-1; j_gene: TRBJ2-3; d_gene: TRBD2; CDR3nt: TGTGCCACCAGTGATAACGGACTAGCGGGAGGGGATACGCAGTATTTT; CDR3aa: CATSDNGLAGGDTQYF
v_gene: TRBV5-4; j_gene: TRBJ1-6; d_gene: .; CDR3nt: TGTGCCAGCAGACCCGACGGCGGATCCTATAATTCACCCCTCCACTTT; CDR3aa: CASRPDGGSYNSPLHF
v_gene: TRBV6-2/TRBV6-3; j_gene: TRBJ2-7; d_gene: TRBD1; CDR3nt: TGTGCCAGCAGCAAAACGGGACAGGGGGCTTACGAGCAGTACTTC; CDR3aa: CASSKTGQGAYEQYF
v_gene: TRBV5-1; j_gene: TRBJ2-5; d_gene: .; CDR3nt: TGCGCCAGCAGCCACGACATCCAAGAGACCCAGTACTTC; CDR3aa: CASSHDIQETQYF
v_gene: TRBV12-3/TRBV12-4; j_gene: TRBJ2-5; d_gene: .; CDR3nt: TGTGCCAGCAGTTTAGGGCGGCTCGGGGCCCAGTACTTC; CDR3aa: CASSLGRLGAQYF
v_gene: TRBV5-1; j_gene: TRBJ2-5; d_gene: TRBD1; CDR3nt: TGCGCCAGCAGCTTTTCCACAGGGGGCCAAGAGACCCAGTACTTC; CDR3aa: CASSFSTGGQETQYF